The 11 T cell receptor beta chains presented below share a single source sample, sequenced in a study of cytomegalovirus exposure and HLA in healthy donors. It was with 60 Vbeta and 13 Jbeta primers that the PCR ran. Only in-frame clones appear in the TCRdb table, and some are missing; sequencing was by immunoSEQ multiplex PCR. The table records 90,000 to 140,000 clones, around 72% of them present only once. The source material was PBMCs. These receptors all come from a male donor in good health and CMV-seronegative.

V is TRBV18 and J is TRBJ2-5, with a possible D match to TRBD2 (5 bases). The J call is uncertain, as TRBJ2-7 better fits the DNA end. This CDR3 comprises 16 residues. Germline-derived CDR1 and CDR2 are KGHSH and LQKENI. CDR3 sequence: CASSDPGGFSSYEQYF. CDR3 nucleotides: TGTGCCAGCTCCGACCCCGGCGGGTTCAGCTCCTACGAGCAGTACTTC.

V gene TRBV19 combines with J gene TRBJ2-6; the D gene is possibly TRBD1 (6 bases). CDR1 and CDR2 (germline): LNHDA, SQIVND (reference sequence). The CDR3 extends over 16 amino acids. V was shortened by 5 bases and J by 4 bases, with 15 bases between the two germline ends. The CDR3 DNA sequence: TGTGCCAGTAGTTTTTACCAGGGGACCGGGGCCAACGTCCTGACTTTC. Amino acid sequence: CASSFYQGTGANVLTF.

The chain recombines TRBV29-1 with TRBJ1-1; tentatively, D is TRBD1 (5 bases). Germline CDR1 is SQVTM and CDR2 is ANQGSEA. CDR3 length equals 14 residues. V lost 3 bases and J 4 bases, leaving 15 bases between the germline ends. This CDR3 is CSVESRGGGTEAFF. Here the CDR3 DNA reads TGCAGCGTTGAGTCTAGGGGAGGAGGCACTGAAGCTTTCTTT.

This clone is a singleton in its sample. V and J are TRBV9 and TRBJ2-2; D might be TRBD1 (6 bases). This CDR3 has 16 residues. Germline loops: CDR1 SGDLS, CDR2 YYNGEE. Between the trimmed V and J ends, which lost 0 bases and 6 bases, there was a span of 15 bases. Here the CDR3 reads CASSVEQGFIPGELFF. In DNA form, the CDR3 reads TGTGCCAGCAGCGTAGAACAGGGCTTTATTCCCGGGGAGCTGTTTTTT. The full variable domain, rest sourced from reference TRBV9 and TRBJ2-2, is DSGVTQTPKHLITATGQRVTLRCSPRSGDLSVYWYQQSLDQGLQFLIQYYNGEERAKGNILERFSAQQFPDLHSELNLSSLELGDSALYFCASSVEQGFIPGELFFGEGSRLTVL.

The chain employs TRBV9 and TRBJ2-3, with 8 bases lining up with TRBD2. The V gene's germline CDR1 is SGDLS and CDR2 YYNGEE. J lost 0 bases, V lost 4 bases, and 7 bases had no gene match. CDR3 length equals 16 residues. This CDR3 is CASSPTSGGSTDTQYF. The CDR3 coding sequence is TGTGCCAGCAGCCCTACTAGCGGAGGTAGCACAGATACGCAGTATTTT.

The CDR3 DNA follows: TGTGCCAGCAGCTTAGCCGGGACCTACGAGCAGTACTTC. Protein sequence: CASSLAGTYEQYF. The J gene is TRBJ2-7, the V gene TRBV7-8; a possible D gene is TRBD2 (5 bases). V was cut by 0 bases and J by 2 bases, with 5 bases left in between. CDR3 length: 13 amino acids. Germline CDR1 reads SGHVS; CDR2 reads FQNEAQ.

This clone was seen a single time. The rearrangement joins TRBV5-1 to TRBJ2-7, with 13 bases lining up with TRBD2. This CDR3 has 14 residues. From germline, CDR1 is SGHRS and CDR2 YFSETQ. V dropped 3 bases and J dropped 7; count of bases not matched to a gene: 4. The CDR3 nucleotides are TGCGCCAGCAGCTCCTCGACTAGCGGGAGGGAGCAGTACTTC. Translated, it gives CASSSSTSGREQYF. The complete variable domain, with remaining parts taken from reference TRBV5-1 and TRBJ2-7, reads KAGVTQTPRYLIKTRGQQVTLSCSPISGHRSVSWYQQTPGQGLQFLFEYFSETQRNKGNFPGRFSGRQFSNSRSEMNVSTLELGDSALYLCASSSSTSGREQYFGPGTRLTVT.

The CDR3 is CASSVVDGTGLNEQFF. CDR3 bases: TGTGCCAGCAGCGTAGTAGATGGGACAGGGCTTAATGAGCAGTTCTTC. The chain carries TRBV9 and TRBJ2-1, with 9 bases lining up with TRBD1. The V segment lost 0 bases and the J segment 7 bases; nucleotides outside the gene matches: 8. Per the germline V gene, CDR1 is SGDLS and CDR2 is YYNGEE. The CDR3 is made up of 16 amino acids.

The chain carries TRBV11-2 and TRBJ2-1; TRBD2 aligns across 10 bases. CDR1 is SGHAT and CDR2 is FQNNGV in the germline V gene. This CDR3 contains 15 residues. The J segment lost 2 bases and the V segment lost 5 bases, leaving 3 bases of the junction unmatched. CDR3 loop: CASSILAGAYNEQFF. CDR3 coding DNA: TGTGCCAGCAGCATCCTAGCGGGGGCCTACAATGAGCAGTTCTTC.

V and J are TRBV7-9 and TRBJ1-2; 8 bases map to TRBD1. Germline assignment: CDR1 SEHNR and CDR2 FQNEAQ (reference sequence). The CDR3 totals 15 residues. With V trimmed by 5 bases and J by 4 bases, 9 bases remained unmatched. The CDR3, as DNA: TGTGCCAGCAGCCCAGGACAGGGTATCTTCTATGGCTACACCTTC. Protein sequence: CASSPGQGIFYGYTF.

V usage is TRBV7-8 and J usage is TRBJ2-2; TRBD2 agrees at 9 bases. Per the germline V gene, CDR1 is SGHVS and CDR2 is FQNEAQ. V lost 2 bases and J lost 5; bases outside the gene matches: 15. CDR3 size: 19 residues. In DNA, the CDR3 is TGTGCCAGCAGCTTAACCCCCATCGGTGGCGGGAGGGGGACCGGGGAGCTGTTTTTT. As protein: CASSLTPIGGGRGTGELFF.